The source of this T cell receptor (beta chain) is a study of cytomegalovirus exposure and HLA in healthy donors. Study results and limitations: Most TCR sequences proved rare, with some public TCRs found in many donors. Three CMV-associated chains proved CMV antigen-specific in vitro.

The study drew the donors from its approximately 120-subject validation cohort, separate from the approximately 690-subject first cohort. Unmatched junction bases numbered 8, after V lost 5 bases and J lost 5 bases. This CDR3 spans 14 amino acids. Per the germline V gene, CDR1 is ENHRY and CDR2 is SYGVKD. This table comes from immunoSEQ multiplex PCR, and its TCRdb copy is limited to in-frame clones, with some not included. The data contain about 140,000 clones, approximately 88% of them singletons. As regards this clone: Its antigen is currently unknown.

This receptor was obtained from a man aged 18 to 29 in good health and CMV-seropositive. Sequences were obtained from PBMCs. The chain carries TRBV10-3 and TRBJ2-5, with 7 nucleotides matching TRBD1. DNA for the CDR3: TGTGCCATCAGTCGAGAGGACAGGCGCGAGACCCAGTACTTC. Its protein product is CAISREDRRETQYF.